This passage covers 21 T cell receptor beta chains from one sample sequenced in a study of T cells in Graves' hyperthyroidism and ophthalmopathy. It was RNA transcripts that yielded the amplified TCR beta CDR3 regions. HTBI primers drove first-round RT-PCR of the TCR CDR3. Using its own MiXCR run on the multiplex PCR reads, TCRdb lists one record per CDR3 protein. The sample includes roughly 100,000 distinct CDR3 sequences, roughly 44% of them seen just once. Sequenced input: blood. The receptor source for this set is a man aged 35 to 55 with Graves' hyperthyroidism.

The CDR3 here is CASDKGGQGNGYTF. The CDR3 nucleotides are TGTGCCTCAGACAAGGGGGGACAGGGAAATGGCTACACCTTC. The chain links TRBV7-9 to TRBJ1-2, with TRBD1 matching 9 bases. CDR1 is SEHNR, CDR2 FQNEAQ, per germline (reference sequence). J was trimmed by 6 bases and V by 11 bases; bases with no gene match: 13. The CDR3 totals 14 residues.

CDR3 amino acids: CASSLGLGQGLAETQYF. The CDR3 DNA follows: TGTGCCAGCAGCTTAGGATTAGGGCAGGGCTTAGCAGAGACCCAGTACTTC. The chain employs TRBV7-6 and TRBJ2-5; D is possibly TRBD1 (5 bases). CDR1 is SGHVS and CDR2 is FNYEAQ in the germline V gene. The CDR3 consists of 17 residues. Trimming took 1 base from V and 4 from J, leaving 19 bases between them.

This clonotype was found many times. J is TRBJ2-7 and V is TRBV12-3 or TRBV12-4; D is perhaps TRBD1 (6 bases). CDR3 length equals 15 residues. Trimming removed 4 bases from V and 0 bases from J, with 13 bases in between. The CDR3 spells CASSSDDRPSYEQYF. CDR3 sequence (DNA): TGTGCCAGCAGTTCGGACGACAGGCCCTCCTACGAGCAGTACTTC.

At least ten counts were recorded for this clonotype. The chain combines TRBV5-6 with TRBJ1-5; a possible D gene is TRBD1 (5 bases). The CDR3 loop spans 15 amino acids. V lost 1 base and J 0 bases, leaving 8 bases between the germline ends. Germline CDR1 and CDR2: SGHDT and YYEEEE. The chain's CDR3 is CASSLRDSSNQPQHF. In nucleotides, the CDR3 is TGTGCCAGCAGCTTGCGAGACAGTAGCAATCAGCCCCAGCATTTT.

In this sample, this clonotype turned up many times. V gene TRBV6-6 combines with J gene TRBJ2-3; possible D gene TRBD2, 5 bases. The CDR3 totals 13 residues. Germline V gene data show CDR1 as MNHNY and CDR2 as SVGAGI (reference sequence). Trimming took off 10 bases at V and 3 bases at J, with 14 bases between the two ends. The DNA of the CDR3 is TGTGCCATCCTCTCTTGGGAGACAGATACGCAGTATTTT. As protein: CAILSWETDTQYF.

This clonotype was observed once. This could be a read error, since a much larger clone is one nucleotide away. The rearrangement links TRBV11-2 to TRBJ1-5; D gene uncertain. Looked up from germline, CDR1 is SGHAT and CDR2 is FQNNGV. Trimming cost V 6 bases and J 4 bases, with 10 bases left between them. The CDR3 extends over 13 amino acids. CDR3 residues: CASSAARNQPQHF. CDR3 nucleotide sequence: TGTGCCAGCAGTGCAGCTCGGAATCAGCCCCAGCATTTT.

This rearrangement joins TRBV15 to TRBJ2-5; D gene unclear. The germline V gene has CDR1 LNHNV and CDR2 YYDKDF (reference sequence). CDR3 length equals 15 residues. Trimming left V 0 bases short and J 9 bases short, with 17 bases between. CDR3 protein: CATSRDRSSGVAQYF. The CDR3 DNA sequence: TGTGCCACCAGCAGAGATCGGAGCTCTGGGGTGGCCCAGTACTTC.

This clonotype was seen repeatedly, ten times or more. The chain couples TRBV6-5 to TRBJ1-2; D is perhaps TRBD1 (6 bases). Trimming shortened V by 2 bases and J by 5 bases, and 12 bases separated the two germline ends. The germline V gene has CDR1 MNHEY and CDR2 SVGAGI. The CDR3 runs 14 residues. CDR3 DNA: TGTGCCAGCAGTTACGTCGGGGGGCAGTATGGCTACACCTTC. Translated, it gives CASSYVGGQYGYTF.

J is TRBJ1-1 and V is TRBV9; tentative D call: TRBD1 (5 bases). The CDR3 is 17 amino acids. Looked up from germline, CDR1 is SGDLS and CDR2 is YYNGEE. Trimming cost V 3 bases and J 3 bases, with 21 bases left between them. DNA of the CDR3: TGTGCCAGCAGCGATCTAGCGGGAGGGCCAGGGCACACTGAAGCTTTCTTT. It is translated as CASSDLAGGPGHTEAFF.

This clonotype was picked up many times. The V gene is TRBV29-1, the J gene TRBJ2-2; tentatively, D is TRBD1 (6 bases). CDR1 is SQVTM and CDR2 is ANQGSEA in the germline V gene. The germline V and J ends were trimmed by 6 bases and 8 bases, with 19 bases remaining between them. This CDR3 region has 14 residues. CDR3 sequence (DNA): TGCAGCGTGACCGGGACACCGACATTGGGGGAGCTGTTTTTT. Its translation is CSVTGTPTLGELFF.

This clonotype was recorded at least ten times. The V call is TRBV5-1, the J call TRBJ2-2; D is undetermined. The V gene's germline CDR1 is SGHRS and CDR2 YFSETQ. The CDR3 length is 12 residues. V lost 2 bases to trimming and J lost 2 bases, with 1 base between them. The DNA for the CDR3 is TGCGCCAGCAGCTTTAACACCGGGGAGCTGTTTTTT. Translation gives CASSFNTGELFF.

The gene calls are TRBV19 and TRBJ1-3; D ambiguous. The germline V gene encodes CDR1 LNHDA and CDR2 SQIVND (reference sequence). Trimming removed 3 bases from V and 0 bases from J, with 6 bases in between. The CDR3 consists of 14 residues. The CDR3 DNA follows: TGTGCCAGTAGTATTGCGATCTCTGGAAACACCATATATTTT. As protein: CASSIAISGNTIYF.

This clonotype has more than one count but fewer than ten. The rearrangement links TRBV28 to TRBJ1-2, with D uncertain. The CDR3 is 16 amino acids. Trimming shortened V by 5 bases and J by 4 bases, and 20 bases separated the two germline ends. Germline CDR1 and CDR2: MDHEN and SYDVKM. The DNA of the CDR3 is TGTGCCAGCAGTACACGTGGTCCGGGGATGGGCTATGGCTACACCTTC. Translating gives CASSTRGPGMGYGYTF.

This clonotype occurred many times. V and J are TRBV9 and TRBJ2-5, with TRBD1 matching 9 bases. Germline CDR1 and CDR2: SGDLS and YYNGEE. V was pared by 4 bases and J by 4 bases, with 2 bases of the junction left unmatched. This CDR3 spans 13 amino acids. CDR3 DNA sequence: TGTGCCAGCAGCTTGACAGGGGGAGAGACCCAGTACTTC. Protein product: CASSLTGGETQYF.

With respect to this clonotype: A much larger clone differs by one base, so this may be a read error. This sequence joins TRBV12-5 and TRBJ1-3; the match to TRBD1 covers 7 bases. This CDR3 has 15 residues. Germline CDR1 is LGHNT and CDR2 is FRNRAP. CDR3 sequence: CASGSDRAHGDTIYF. Here the CDR3 DNA reads TGTGCTTCCGGTAGCGACAGGGCGCATGGAGACACCATATATTTT. The whole variable domain, filled in from reference TRBV12-5 and TRBJ1-3, reads DARVTQTPRHKVTEMGQEVTMRCQPILGHNTVFWYRQTMMQGLELLAYFRNRAPLDDSGMPKDRFSAEMPDATLATLKIQPSEPRDSAVYFCASGSDRAHGDTIYFGEGSWLTVV.

The rearrangement links TRBV12-3 or TRBV12-4 to TRBJ1-1, with 9 positions matching TRBD1. This CDR3 contains 19 residues. The V segment lost 6 bases and the J segment 8 bases; nucleotides outside the gene matches: 25. The CDR3 protein is CASSPGLAGQGVKRTEAFF. CDR3 in DNA: TGTGCCAGCAGCCCAGGACTAGCGGGACAGGGCGTTAAACGCACGGAAGCTTTCTTT.

This clonotype was recorded at least ten times. V is TRBV25-1 and J is TRBJ1-3; no firm D call. Germline values: CDR1 MGHDK, CDR2 SYGVNS. The CDR3 spans 15 residues. Trimming removed 2 bases at V and 0 bases at J, with 8 bases between. CDR3: CASSEGAFSGNTIYF. The CDR3 nucleotides are TGTGCCAGCAGTGAAGGAGCGTTCTCTGGAAACACCATATATTTT.

This clonotype was observed at least ten times. The chain is built from TRBV20-1 and TRBJ2-7, with D possibly matching TRBD1 (7 bases). Trimming took off 5 bases at V and 2 bases at J, with 13 bases between the two ends. Germline CDR1 is DFQATT and CDR2 is SNEGSKA (reference sequence). The CDR3 runs 13 residues. The chain's CDR3 is CSAGGGKTYEQYF. CDR3 nucleotide sequence: TGCAGTGCTGGAGGGGGCAAAACCTACGAGCAGTACTTC.

This clonotype was seen a few times. A much bigger clone sits one base away, suggesting this may be a read error. The V gene is TRBV5-1, the J gene TRBJ1-4; D might be TRBD1 (5 bases). The CDR3 runs 15 residues. Germline V gene data show CDR1 as SGHRS and CDR2 as YFSETQ. V lost 0 bases and J 3 bases, leaving 9 bases between the germline ends. The CDR3 spells CASSLVPGPNEKLFF. The CDR3 bases are TGCGCCAGCAGCTTGGTTCCGGGGCCTAATGAAAAACTGTTTTTT.

This clonotype was detected ten times or more. The genes are TRBV4-1 and TRBJ2-7; maybe TRBD2 (5 bases). The CDR3 contains 15 residues. Trimming took off 4 bases at V and 2 bases at J, with 15 bases between the two ends. Germline V gene sequence: CDR1 MGHRA, CDR2 YSYEKL. CDR3 amino acids: CASSLGEGITYEQYF. DNA of the CDR3: TGCGCCAGCAGCCTGGGCGAGGGAATCACCTACGAGCAGTACTTC.

The chain combines TRBV10-3 with TRBJ2-3; D is undetermined. CDR3 length: 10 amino acids. V was trimmed by 10 bases and J by 3 bases, leaving 5 bases between them. CDR1 and CDR2 from the germline V gene are ENHRY and SYGVKD. Here the CDR3 DNA reads TGTGCCACTGGGACAGATACGCAGTATTTT. Residues: CATGTDTQYF.